This T cell receptor beta chain stems from a study of blood T cells in healthy people across ages (dated by TCRdb to about 2015). Background for the entire study: Template switching captured roughly one uniquely barcoded TCR beta cDNA molecule per two T cells in model experiments. To track age-related changes in TCR beta repertoire diversity, the study relied on deep sequencing normalized with unique cDNA molecular identifiers. The donors were split into four age groups: young (average roughly 15 years), middle-aged (about 40), aged (approximately 60) and long-lived (approximately 80). Two additional independent replicas of 1 million unique cDNA reads from the same blood draw were analyzed for two donors (one aged 18 to 30 and one aged 80 or older). The investigation overall reported the following: Estimates of total diversity based on one million sequenced T cells were regarded as lower bounds and as underestimates. A strong correlation was found between observed TCR beta diversity and the percentage of naive T cells measured by flow cytometry. Because the CMV infection status of the donors was unknown, age-related changes in expanded clonotypes may potentially have been confounded. As age increased, observed TCR beta diversity per million T cells dropped in a roughly linear way, and a significant reduction was already evident by age 40. The long-lived group showed more naive CD4+ T cells, fewer expanded clones and increased TCR diversity than the aged group, suggesting age selection. Because profiling used bulk unsorted PBMCs, naive and antigen-experienced compartments could not be compared conclusively.

Donors were 40 or so systemically healthy Caucasian individuals from Russia aged roughly 6 to 90 years. Around 9.9 milliliters of peripheral blood were collected from each donor into EDTA-treated Vacutainer tubes. Ficoll-Paque density-gradient centrifugation was used to isolate PBMCs, with at least 6 million per sample. Trizol reagent was used to extract total RNA from the PBMCs, yielding at least 6 micrograms per sample. The percentages of naive CD45RAhigh/CD27high T cells were determined by flow cytometry on a PBMC aliquot from every donor. This clonotype was counted only a few times. There is no known antigen for this receptor. Base qualities were left out, and no much larger clone turns up one base away. The library was generated by 5' RACE. The sequencer listed for this sample is Illumina HiSeq 2500. A second PCR of 7 to 11 cycles was performed with a sample-barcoded 5' primer and a J-beta primer mix. A template-switch 5' adaptor carrying 12 random nucleotides introduced a unique molecular identifier onto each TCR beta cDNA molecule. Each sample yielded at least 2.5 million CDR3-containing paired-end reads. The Mint cDNA synthesis kit, primed by a TRBC-specific oligonucleotide, was used to synthesize first-strand cDNA from all RNA. After uracil-DNA glycosylase treatment, a first 18-cycle PCR used universal primers M1SS and BC2_uni_R on all cDNA. The authors' pipeline ran thus. For normalization, 1 million high-quality reads, each with a distinct molecular identifier, were randomly selected from each sample. Instead of being binned into consensus sequences, reads with shared molecular identifiers were discarded. MiTCR, with a Q25 quality threshold and the strictest error-elimination algorithm, was used for CDR3 identification, clonotype clustering and error correction. A nonparametric unseen species model with Euler transformation was used to estimate lower-bound total TCR beta diversity. The public reads were reprocessed in TCRdb via fastp at Q25 and MiXCR, keeping in-frame beta chains. Merged by CDR3 protein, the rows form single entries marked with the most common genes and DNA. In this record, the V and J calls reflect TCRdb's handling and not the investigators' own analysis. A total of about 510,000 distinct CDR3 sequences appear in this sample, 27% of them only once. Approximately 3.6% of the sample is taken by the ten largest.

Taken from the germline V gene (reference sequence), the CDR1 and CDR2 loops are DFQATT and SNEGSKA. V and J lose 3 bases and 3 bases, and a span of 14 bases separates them. From cysteine to phenylalanine, the CDR3 is 14 amino acids long. Only the CDR3 region is kept as DNA, spanning 42 bases read in frame from base 1. This same sample was also taken into another study, of T cells of mothers and their children. From that second study: The donors were nine systemically healthy Caucasian individuals, made up of three mothers and their six children. cDNA synthesis used all of the extracted RNA, with roughly 1.6 ug of RNA in each 15 ul reaction. In the second PCR, the M1S primer added sample barcodes and 2-4 random nucleotides. Each mother yielded over 8.5 million TCR beta CDR3 reads and each child 2.5 million to 3 million reads. TCR recombination output is similarly shaped by thymic selection in related and unrelated pairs, with a minor effect exerted by inherited differences. Normalized repertoire overlap was always found to be slightly, but never significantly, higher in related mother-child pairs than in unrelated mother-child pairs. No persistent microchimeric T cell clones were detected, at a sensitivity of roughly 100 clones per million clonotypes. The study used deep NGS to compare TCR beta repertoires of mothers and children, seeking features distinguishing related mother-child pairs from unrelated individuals. Mothers averaged roughly 40 +/- 4 years of age and children averaged 11 +/- 4 years. After adapter ligation with NEBNext reagents, the libraries were sequenced on Illumina HiSeq 2000 with 100+100 nt paired-end reads. To prevent cross-contamination, the mother and child libraries were prepared one month apart and sequenced in separate runs. For each donor, somewhere between roughly 500,000 and 2,300,000 distinct TCR beta clonotypes were identified. Naive TCR beta clonotypes were estimated from low-frequency clonotypes matched to each donor's FACS-determined naive share, without sorting.

Source material: blood. The receptor was isolated from a boy younger than 10 in good health. This sequence uses TRBV20-1 and TRBJ2-5, and possibly TRBD1, on 6 matching bases. The DNA is as follows: TGCAGTGCTAGTACGGGACATTTTGAAGAGACCCAGTACTTC. Its translation is CSASTGHFEETQYF.